A single sample is the source of the 19 T cell receptor beta chains below, sequenced in a study of molecular identifiers for immune sequencing clone quantification. One entry per CDR3 protein results from TCRdb running MiXCR on the PCR reads. Found here are about half a million distinct CDR3 sequences, about 25% of them singletons; the top ten hold roughly 0.77%. Sample: naive CD8+ T cells from blood, with Jurkat cell RNA spiked in. The subset here: FACS-sorted CD8+CD4-CCR7+CD45RA+ naive T cells. These receptors all come from a human donor in good health. Some libraries in this study had Jurkat cell RNA spiked in.

V and J are TRBV5-6 and TRBJ2-7; possibly TRBD1 for D (6 bases). This CDR3 comprises 14 residues. The V gene lost 0 bases and the J gene lost 5 bases, with 12 bases spanning the gap. CDR1 is SGHDT, CDR2 YYEEEE, per germline. CDR3 nucleotides: TGTGCCAGCAGCTTGGGGACAGCCCTCCACGAGCAGTACTTC. Translation: CASSLGTALHEQYF.

The chain carries TRBV13 and TRBJ1-1; a possible D gene is TRBD1 (6 bases). Germline V CDR1 and CDR2: PRHDT, FYEKMQ (reference sequence). This CDR3 has 17 residues. The V end was cut by 2 bases, the J end by 6 bases, with 22 bases between. CDR3 DNA sequence: TGTGCCAGCAGCTTATGGGCAGGGGTCGAGATAGAGCCTGAAGCTTTCTTT. It is translated as CASSLWAGVEIEPEAFF.

This clonotype was recorded a few times. This chain links TRBV6-5 with TRBJ2-2; D perhaps matches TRBD2 (5 bases). Looked up from germline, CDR1 is MNHEY and CDR2 is SVGAGI. The germline V and J ends were trimmed by 10 bases and 5 bases, with 14 bases remaining between them. This CDR3 has 13 amino acids. The CDR3 region is CATTGRGTGELFF. CDR3 DNA: TGTGCCACAACGGGCCGGGGAACCGGGGAGCTGTTTTTT.

This clonotype was counted a few times. J is TRBJ2-7 and V is TRBV5-6; tentative D call: TRBD2 (6 bases). V shed 2 bases and J shed 3 bases, with 12 bases lying between them. The germline CDR1 and CDR2 sequences are SGHDT and YYEEEE. The CDR3 is 14 residues long. The CDR3 bases are TGTGCCAGCAGCTTATGGGACTTACGCTACGAGCAGTACTTC. As protein: CASSLWDLRYEQYF.

The V gene is TRBV28, the J gene TRBJ2-7; 8 bases fit TRBD1. The CDR3 extends over 15 amino acids. The germline CDR1 and CDR2 sequences are MDHEN and SYDVKM. The junction had 10 bases not matched to a gene; V was cut back by 5 bases and J by 4 bases. Written as DNA, the CDR3 is TGTGCCAGCAGTCTCCCTCGGACAGGGAGGTACGAGCAGTACTTC. Amino acid sequence: CASSLPRTGRYEQYF.

This clonotype was recorded only once. The V call is TRBV4-1, the J call TRBJ2-7; 10 bases fit TRBD2. Germline V gene lookup returns CDR1 MGHRA and CDR2 YSYEKL. V shed 1 base, J shed 2 bases, and the junction held 5 bases outside the gene matches. The CDR3 is made up of 16 amino acids. The CDR3 protein is CASSQVVAGGPYEQYF. The CDR3 nucleotides are TGCGCCAGCAGCCAAGTGGTAGCGGGGGGACCCTACGAGCAGTACTTC.

Only one count was recorded for this clonotype. This chain connects TRBV16 to TRBJ2-1; 11 bases line up with TRBD2. Matching the DNA end better, TRBJ2-7 makes the J call doubtful. The germline gives CDR1 KGHSY, CDR2 FQNENV. The length of the CDR3 is 16 residues. The CDR3, as DNA: TGTGCCAGCAGCCAATCGCTAGCGGGGGGCTACAATGAGCAGTACTTC. As protein: CASSQSLAGGYNEQYF.

This clonotype was seen many times. This chain uses TRBV5-4 with TRBJ2-7; 9 bases map to TRBD2. Germline CDR1 reads SGHNT; CDR2 reads YYREEE (reference sequence). The CDR3 is 15 amino acids. The ends lost 0 bases at V and 2 bases at J; junction bases unmatched: 3. CDR3 loop: CASSLVAGAAYEQYF. The CDR3 DNA sequence: TGTGCCAGCAGCTTGGTAGCGGGGGCCGCCTACGAGCAGTACTTC. The complete variable domain, with remaining parts taken from reference TRBV5-4 and TRBJ2-7, reads ETGVTQSPTHLIKTRGQQVTLRCSSQSGHNTVSWYQQALGQGPQFIFQYYREEENGRGNFPPRFSGLQFPNYSSELNVNALELDDSALYLCASSLVAGAAYEQYFGPGTRLTVT.

Remarks on this clonotype: This may stem from a read error, because a much larger clone lies one nucleotide away. V usage is TRBV28 and J usage is TRBJ2-4, with TRBD2 matching 10 bases. The germline CDR1 and CDR2 sequences are MDHEN and SYDVKM. This CDR3 region has 19 residues. The CDR3 sequence is CASSPILAGAAVAKSIQYF. In nucleotides, the CDR3 is TGTGCCAGCAGTCCCATCCTAGCGGGAGCAGCCGTAGCCAAAAGCATTCAGTACTTC.

In this sample, this clonotype turned up many times. The CDR3 nucleotides are TGTGCCAGCAGTTACGGGGGAGCTCAGCCCCAGCATTTT. This codes for CASSYGGAQPQHF. The genes are TRBV6-2 or TRBV6-3 and TRBJ1-5, with D perhaps matching TRBD1 (5 bases). Germline V lookup: CDR1 MNHEY, CDR2 SVGEGT. Between the trimmed V and J ends, which lost 2 bases and 6 bases, there was a span of 8 bases. The CDR3 covers 13 residues.

This clonotype appeared a few times. V gene TRBV2 combines with J gene TRBJ1-5; D unclear. This CDR3 has 16 residues. The V gene's germline CDR1 is SNHLY and CDR2 FYNNEI. The V end lost 4 bases, the J end lost 3 bases, and 16 bases lay between the germline ends. In DNA form, the CDR3 reads TGTGCCAGCAGTGCTGGTGTTGTGGTCCCCAATCAGCCCCAGCATTTT. It translates to CASSAGVVVPNQPQHF.

As regards this clonotype: The junction shows a germline mismatch at one end, possibly a read error. The CDR3 DNA reads TGTGTCAGCAGCGTAGTTGAGGATATGAGCACAGATACGCAGTATTTT. Translation: CVSSVVEDMSTDTQYF. The chain combines TRBV9 with TRBJ2-3; D gene unclear. The germline V gene has CDR1 SGDLS and CDR2 YYNGEE. This CDR3 contains 16 residues.

Worth noting for this clonotype: This clone may be a read error of a much larger clone one base away. The chain uses TRBV4-2 and TRBJ1-5; TRBD1 is a possible D gene (6 bases). The CDR3 covers 16 residues. Germline CDR1 LGHNA, CDR2 YNFKEQ. The CDR3 bases are TGTGCCGGCAGCCAAGATTTTACAGGGAGGAATCAGCCCCAGCATTTT. This codes for CAGSQDFTGRNQPQHF.

This chain connects TRBV24-1 to TRBJ2-1; 11 nucleotides agree with TRBD2. The CDR3 runs 17 residues. The ends lost 4 bases at V and 5 bases at J; junction bases unmatched: 9. CDR1 and CDR2 (germline): KGHDR, SFDVKD. For the CDR3, the DNA is TGTGCCACCAGTGAGCACTACCCGGGACTAGCGGACAATGAGCAGTTCTTC. It encodes CATSEHYPGLADNEQFF.

This clonotype was observed at least ten times. The V gene is TRBV7-9, the J gene TRBJ2-1; D is possibly TRBD2 (7 bases). Trimming pared 0 bases from V and 10 bases from J, leaving 19 bases between. Germline assignment: CDR1 SEHNR and CDR2 FQNEAQ (reference sequence). The length of the CDR3 is 16 residues. DNA of the CDR3: TGTGCCAGCAGCTTAGCGCGCGGGGGCCGTGGGTTCGAGCAGTTCTTC. Its protein product is CASSLARGGRGFEQFF.

As DNA, the CDR3 is TGCGCCAGCAGCCCCGGGCAAGGAGGCAGGGATCCGGGGTATGGCTACACCTTC. It yields the protein CASSPGQGGRDPGYGYTF. The rearrangement joins TRBV4-3 to TRBJ1-2; possible D gene TRBD1, 5 bases. Germline V gene sequence: CDR1 LGHNA, CDR2 YSLEER. This CDR3 has 18 amino acids. V gave up 4 bases and J gave up 5 bases, with 26 bases separating them.

This clonotype has a handful of counts. The V gene is TRBV2, the J gene TRBJ2-1; 9 bases fit TRBD2. Trimming removed 2 bases from V and 1 base from J; junction bases left unmatched: 6. The germline gives CDR1 SNHLY, CDR2 FYNNEI. This CDR3 is built from 17 residues. CDR3 nucleotides: TGTGCCAGCAGTGAATGGCTAGCGGGAATATCCTACAATGAGCAGTTCTTC. The encoded protein is CASSEWLAGISYNEQFF.

This clonotype was counted many times. The J gene is TRBJ2-3, the V gene TRBV20-1; D not certain. Deletions cut 1 base from V and 5 bases from J, with 4 bases between. Germline V gene sequence: CDR1 DFQATT, CDR2 SNEGSKA (reference sequence). This CDR3 comprises 11 residues. Written as DNA, the CDR3 is TGCAGTGCTAGAGTCGAAGATACGCAGTATTTT. Protein: CSARVEDTQYF.

The chain has TRBV29-1 and TRBJ2-7; the D is unclear. V dropped 7 bases and J dropped 3 bases, with 10 bases sitting between them. Germline CDR1 is SQVTM and CDR2 is ANQGSEA. CDR3 length: 11 amino acids. The chain's CDR3 is CSAVQDYEQYF. The DNA for the CDR3 is TGCAGCGCCGTTCAGGACTACGAGCAGTACTTC.